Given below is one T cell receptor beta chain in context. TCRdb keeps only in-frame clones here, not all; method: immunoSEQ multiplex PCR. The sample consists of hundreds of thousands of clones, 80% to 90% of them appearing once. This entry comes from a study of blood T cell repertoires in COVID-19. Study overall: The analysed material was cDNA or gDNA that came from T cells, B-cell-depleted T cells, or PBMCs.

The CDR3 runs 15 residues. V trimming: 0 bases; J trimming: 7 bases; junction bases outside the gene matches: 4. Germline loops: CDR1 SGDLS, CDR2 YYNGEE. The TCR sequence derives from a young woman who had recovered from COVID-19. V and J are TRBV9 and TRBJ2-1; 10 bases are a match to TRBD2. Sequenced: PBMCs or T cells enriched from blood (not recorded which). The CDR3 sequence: CASSVGPSGSNEQFF. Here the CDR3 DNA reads TGTGCCAGCAGCGTAGGCCCTAGCGGGAGTAATGAGCAGTTCTTC. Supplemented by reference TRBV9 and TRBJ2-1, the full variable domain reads DSGVTQTPKHLITATGQRVTLRCSPRSGDLSVYWYQQSLDQGLQFLIQYYNGEERAKGNILERFSAQQFPDLHSELNLSSLELGDSALYFCASSVGPSGSNEQFFGPGTRLTVL.